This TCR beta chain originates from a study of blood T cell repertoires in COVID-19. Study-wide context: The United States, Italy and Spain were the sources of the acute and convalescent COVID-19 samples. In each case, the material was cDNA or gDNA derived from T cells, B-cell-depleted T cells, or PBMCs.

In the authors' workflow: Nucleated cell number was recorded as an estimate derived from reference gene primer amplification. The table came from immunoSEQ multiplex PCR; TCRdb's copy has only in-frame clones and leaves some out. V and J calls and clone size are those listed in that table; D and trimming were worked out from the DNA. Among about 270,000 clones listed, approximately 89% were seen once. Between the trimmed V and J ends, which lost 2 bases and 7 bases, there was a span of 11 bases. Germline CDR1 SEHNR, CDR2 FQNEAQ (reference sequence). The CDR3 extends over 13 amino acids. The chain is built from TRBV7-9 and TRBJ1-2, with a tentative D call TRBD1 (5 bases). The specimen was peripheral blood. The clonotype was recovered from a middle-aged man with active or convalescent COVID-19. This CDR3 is CASSLTDTAGYTF. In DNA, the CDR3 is TGTGCCAGCAGCTTAACGGACACTGCTGGCTACACCTTC.